This passage covers 15 T cell receptor beta chains from one sample sequenced in a study of molecular identifiers for immune sequencing clone quantification. TCRdb used MiXCR to reprocess the PCR reads, holding one entry per CDR3 protein. Of about 300,000 distinct CDR3 sequences listed, roughly a fifth are singletons. Sequencing was performed on naive CD8+ T cells from blood, with Jurkat cell RNA spiked in. Subset: FACS-sorted CD8+CD4-CCR7+CD45RA+ naive T cells. These receptors all come from a human donor in good health. Some libraries in this study had Jurkat cell RNA spiked in.

V gene TRBV14 combines with J gene TRBJ2-3; D gene ambiguous. The V end lost 2 bases, the J end lost 2 bases, and 11 bases lay between the germline ends. The CDR3 runs to 15 residues. Per germline, CDR1 SGHDN and CDR2 FVKESK. The DNA of the CDR3 is TGTGCCAGCAGCCAAATACTCGCGGCCACAGATACGCAGTATTTT. Its protein is CASSQILAATDTQYF. The entire variable domain, with the rest obtained from reference TRBV14 and TRBJ2-3, is as follows: EAGVTQFPSHSVIEKGQTVTLRCDPISGHDNLYWYRRVMGKEIKFLLHFVKESKQDESGMPNNRFLAERTGGTYSTLKVQPAELEDSGVYFCASSQILAATDTQYFGPGTRLTVL.

This clonotype was observed at least ten times. This rearrangement joins TRBV28 to TRBJ2-7; TRBD1 might be the D (5 bases). The CDR3 is 15 residues long. Germline V gene data show CDR1 as MDHEN and CDR2 as SYDVKM. Trimming removed 4 bases from V and 0 bases from J, with 13 bases in between. The CDR3, as DNA: TGTGCCAGCAGTTGGCGACAGTATAGCTCCTACGAGCAGTACTTC. This translates into CASSWRQYSSYEQYF.

This clonotype came up a few times. The rearrangement links TRBV20-1 to TRBJ2-7; 10 bases agree with TRBD2. Trimming at V came to 6 bases and at J to 1 base, leaving 6 bases not matched to a gene. This CDR3 region has 14 residues. Germline assignment: CDR1 DFQATT and CDR2 SNEGSKA (reference sequence). The CDR3 DNA reads TGCAGTGCCCTTAGCGGGGGGACTTCCTACGAGCAGTACTTC. Residues: CSALSGGTSYEQYF.

This clonotype was detected a few times. The chain links TRBV4-1 to TRBJ2-2; TRBD1 agrees at 7 bases. The trim removed 4 bases at V and 0 bases at J, leaving 5 bases unmatched. Germline CDR1 and CDR2: MGHRA and YSYEKL. The CDR3 has 16 amino acids. The CDR3 loop is CASSPGGFPNTGELFF. The DNA for the CDR3 is TGCGCCAGCAGCCCAGGGGGATTCCCGAACACCGGGGAGCTGTTTTTT.

The rearrangement joins TRBV3-1 to TRBJ2-3; 8 bases agree with TRBD2. The CDR3 is 14 residues long. Per germline, CDR1 LGHDT and CDR2 YNNKEL (reference sequence). The V gene end was trimmed by 4 bases and the J gene end by 1 base; junction bases not matched to a gene: 1. The CDR3 here is CASSPGGGTDTQYF. As DNA, the CDR3 is TGTGCCAGCAGCCCCGGGGGGGGCACAGATACGCAGTATTTT.

This clonotype was recorded a few times. This chain uses TRBV19 with TRBJ1-1, with a tentative D call TRBD1 (5 bases). The CDR3 is made up of 12 amino acids. V was clipped by 3 bases and J by 10 bases, with 12 bases between them. Germline V gene sequence: CDR1 LNHDA, CDR2 SQIVND (reference sequence). This CDR3 reads CASSIFAGGAFF. In DNA form, the CDR3 reads TGTGCCAGTAGTATCTTTGCCGGGGGAGCTTTCTTT.

V is TRBV7-2 and J is TRBJ1-4; D not certain. Per germline, CDR1 SGHTA and CDR2 FQGNSA. Deletions cut 4 bases from V and 4 bases from J, with 13 bases between. The CDR3 is 15 amino acids. The CDR3 sequence is CASSSEGRGNEKLFF. In DNA, the CDR3 is TGTGCCAGCAGCTCGGAGGGCAGAGGTAATGAAAAACTGTTTTTT.

This clonotype occurred a few times. The genes are TRBV5-1 and TRBJ2-1; tentatively, D is TRBD2 (6 bases). CDR1 SGHRS and CDR2 YFSETQ come from the germline V gene. The CDR3 is made up of 14 amino acids. V was pared by 6 bases and J by 0 bases, with 10 bases between. The CDR3 spells CASIGGVSYNEQFF. The CDR3 DNA sequence: TGCGCCAGCATAGGCGGGGTCTCCTACAATGAGCAGTTCTTC.

Ten or more counts support this clonotype. J is TRBJ2-3 and V is TRBV28; D gene unclear. This CDR3 is built from 14 residues. Trimming removed 6 bases from V and 0 bases from J, with 10 bases in between. Germline V CDR1 and CDR2: MDHEN, SYDVKM. CDR3 DNA: TGTGCCAGCAGCCTGGGGATAAGCACAGATACGCAGTATTTT. Protein product: CASSLGISTDTQYF.

In its sample, this clonotype was seen many times. The J gene is TRBJ2-2, the V gene TRBV2; 7 bases align to TRBD1. The CDR3 is 14 residues long. The germline V gene encodes CDR1 SNHLY and CDR2 FYNNEI. Unmatched junction bases numbered 5, after V lost 6 bases and J lost 4 bases. The CDR3 region has the DNA TGTGCCAGCAGCAGCACAGGGGTCACCGGGGAGCTGTTTTTT. It translates to CASSSTGVTGELFF.

This clonotype was counted once. The CDR3 does not close with the conserved phenylalanine or tryptophan, likely indicating a read error. The CDR3 loop reads CASSLPQQGRRAPQHS. The CDR3 DNA sequence: TGTGCCAGCAGTTTGCCTCAACAGGGAAGGAGGGCGCCCCAGCATTCT. The chain recombines TRBV27 with TRBJ1-5; D possibly corresponds to TRBD1 (6 bases). The CDR3 is 16 residues long. Germline V gives CDR1 MNHEY, CDR2 SMNVEV (reference sequence). Between the trimmed V and J ends, which lost 3 bases and 9 bases, there was a span of 21 bases.

Points on this clonotype: The junction does not match germline at one end; this may be a read error. The chain couples TRBV30 to TRBJ2-3; TRBD1 or TRBD2 may be the D gene (5 bases each). CDR3 length: 14 residues. CDR1 and CDR2 (germline): GTSNPN, SVGIG (reference sequence). Here the CDR3 reads CAGSVMGPPDTQYF. CDR3 bases: TGTGCCGGGAGTGTAATGGGGCCCCCGGATACGCAGTATTTT.

This clonotype was picked up many times. The chain links TRBV27 to TRBJ2-7; TRBD2 is a possible D gene (6 bases). V lost 3 bases, J lost 6 bases, and 9 bases lay in between. The CDR3 totals 12 residues. Germline CDR1 and CDR2: MNHEY and SMNVEV (reference sequence). The chain's CDR3 is CASSFGGSEQYF. The CDR3 nucleotides are TGTGCCAGCAGTTTCGGGGGATCCGAGCAGTACTTC.

V and J are TRBV14 and TRBJ2-7, with 7 bases that match TRBD2. Losses at the gene ends were 4 bases for V and 5 bases for J; bases not matched to a gene: 5. CDR1 is SGHDN and CDR2 is FVKESK in the germline V gene. CDR3 length: 13 residues. In DNA form, the CDR3 reads TGTGCCAGCAGCCTTGTCGGGGGGAACGAGCAGTACTTC. Its protein is CASSLVGGNEQYF.

Many counts were recorded for this clonotype. This chain links TRBV7-2 with TRBJ2-7; TRBD1 matches 7 bases. This CDR3 contains 15 residues. Germline values: CDR1 SGHTA, CDR2 FQGNSA. V lost 2 bases to trimming and J lost 2 bases; unmatched junction nucleotides: 6. As DNA, the CDR3 is TGTGCCAGCAGCTTATCCGGGACAGCAACCTACGAGCAGTACTTC. Translated: CASSLSGTATYEQYF.